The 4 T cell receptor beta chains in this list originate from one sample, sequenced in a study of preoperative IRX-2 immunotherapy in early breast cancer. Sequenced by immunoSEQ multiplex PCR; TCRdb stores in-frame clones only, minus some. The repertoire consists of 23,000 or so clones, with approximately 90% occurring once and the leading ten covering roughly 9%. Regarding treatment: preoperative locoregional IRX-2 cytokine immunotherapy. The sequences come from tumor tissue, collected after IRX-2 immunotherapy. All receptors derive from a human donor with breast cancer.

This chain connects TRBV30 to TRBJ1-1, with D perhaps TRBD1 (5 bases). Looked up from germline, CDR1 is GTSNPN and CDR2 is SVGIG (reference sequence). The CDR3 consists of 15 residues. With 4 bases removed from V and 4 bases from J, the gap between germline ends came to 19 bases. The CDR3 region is CAWNPEWGLLTEAFF. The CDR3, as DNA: TGTGCCTGGAACCCGGAGTGGGGCCTCCTCACTGAAGCTTTCTTT.

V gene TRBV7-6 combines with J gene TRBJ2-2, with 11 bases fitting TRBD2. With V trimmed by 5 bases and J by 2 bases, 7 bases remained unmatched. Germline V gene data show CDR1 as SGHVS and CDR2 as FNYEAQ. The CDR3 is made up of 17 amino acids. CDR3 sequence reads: CASSRPSGGINTGELFF. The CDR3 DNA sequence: TGTGCCAGCAGCCGGCCTAGCGGGGGGATCAACACCGGGGAGCTGTTTTTT.

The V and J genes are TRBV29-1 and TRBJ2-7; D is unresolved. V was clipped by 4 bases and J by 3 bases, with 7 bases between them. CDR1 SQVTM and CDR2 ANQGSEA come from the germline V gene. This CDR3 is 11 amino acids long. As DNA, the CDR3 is TGCAGCGTTGCCATATTCTACGAGCAGTACTTC. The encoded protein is CSVAIFYEQYF.

This CDR3 reads CAIKSTTGGYTF. The CDR3 nucleotides are TGTGCCATCAAATCCACGACTGGAGGCTACACCTTC. The chain has TRBV10-3 and TRBJ1-2; D call uncertain. The CDR3 is 12 residues long. V gave up 7 bases and J gave up 8 bases, with 14 bases separating them. The V gene's germline CDR1 is ENHRY and CDR2 SYGVKD.